These 6 T cell receptor beta chains share one sample of origin, sequenced in a study of patients and donors after allogeneic stem cell transplantation. TCRdb redid the calling of the RT-PCR reads with MiXCR, one entry per CDR3 protein. In the table there are approximately 410,000 distinct CDR3 sequences, around 16% of which are singletons. What was sequenced was blood, either unsorted or a sorted T cell fraction (not recorded which). The receptors stem from a human donor who was either an allogeneic HSCT recipient or a stem cell or donor lymphocyte infusion donor (not recorded which). It is not recorded whose cells these are; they may come from a transplant donor.

This sequence joins TRBV19 and TRBJ2-5, with 7 bases fitting TRBD1. The CDR3 is 15 amino acids. Germline V CDR1 and CDR2: LNHDA, SQIVND (reference sequence). The V and J ends lost 4 bases and 2 bases, in that order; junction bases with no gene match: 7. The CDR3 spells CASSTAVDRQETQYF. CDR3 DNA sequence: TGTGCCAGTAGTACCGCCGTGGACAGGCAAGAGACCCAGTACTTC.

Many counts were recorded for this clonotype. The CDR3: CSAQRQGVLRDTQYF. The CDR3 DNA reads TGCAGTGCACAACGACAGGGGGTCTTGAGAGATACGCAGTATTTT. The chain is built from TRBV20-1 and TRBJ2-3; TRBD1 aligns across 9 bases. CDR1 is DFQATT, CDR2 SNEGSKA, per germline (reference sequence). There are 15 residues in the CDR3. The J segment lost 5 bases and the V segment lost 6 bases, leaving 12 bases of the junction unmatched.

This clonotype turned up a few times. The rearrangement joins TRBV6-1 to TRBJ2-5, with 7 bases that match TRBD1. CDR3 length equals 15 residues. Germline V lookup: CDR1 MNHNS, CDR2 SASEGT. The V segment lost 5 bases and the J segment 2 bases; nucleotides outside the gene matches: 8. DNA for the CDR3: TGTGCCAGCAGTCCGACAGGGCGCATACAAGAGACCCAGTACTTC. Its translation is CASSPTGRIQETQYF.

The chain carries TRBV6-5 and TRBJ1-3; D ambiguous. This CDR3 region has 16 residues. The germline V and J ends were trimmed by 0 bases and 0 bases, with 9 bases remaining between them. Germline-derived CDR1 and CDR2 are MNHEY and SVGAGI. CDR3 DNA sequence: TGTGCCAGCAGTTACTCCCCCAGGAGCTCTGGAAACACCATATATTTT. This gives the protein CASSYSPRSSGNTIYF.

This clonotype was detected a few times. The genes are TRBV19 and TRBJ2-2; TRBD1 matches 7 bases. V shed 6 bases, J shed 0 bases, and the junction held 4 bases outside the gene matches. Germline CDR1 reads LNHDA; CDR2 reads SQIVND (reference sequence). This CDR3 comprises 15 residues. CDR3 in amino acids: CASRRGTANTGELFF. The CDR3 DNA reads as TGTGCCAGTAGGAGGGGGACAGCGAACACCGGGGAGCTGTTTTTT. The whole variable domain, filled in from reference TRBV19 and TRBJ2-2, reads DGGITQSPKYLFRKEGQNVTLSCEQNLNHDAMYWYRQDPGQGLRLIYYSQIVNDFQKGDIAEGYSVSREKKESFPLTVTSAQKNPTAFYLCASRRGTANTGELFFGEGSRLTVL.

The chain has TRBV4-2 and TRBJ2-5, with 7 nucleotides matching TRBD1. Germline V gene lookup returns CDR1 LGHNA and CDR2 YNFKEQ. Trimming took 4 bases from V and 2 from J; bases not matched to a gene: 7. This CDR3 has 15 amino acids. CDR3: CASSPRQGPQETQYF. The CDR3 DNA reads as TGTGCCAGCAGCCCCCGACAGGGCCCACAAGAGACCCAGTACTTC.